The rows below give T cell receptor beta chains drawn from one sample of a study of T cells after yellow fever vaccination. TCRdb analysed the 5' RACE reads with MiXCR anew, one entry per CDR3 protein. The repertoire holds around 65,000 distinct CDR3 sequences, with 5% to 6.5% as singletons. Sequences were derived from CD4+ T cells sorted from PBMCs, sampled roughly 14 days after the first yellow fever vaccination. These receptors were obtained from a man between 18 and 35 years old who received the YFV17D yellow fever vaccine. Each CDR3 is given with its conserved first and last residue. A D gene is named only where the DNA matches it firmly. For some rows the clone size is stated as once, few or many, or as a class when expanded; others skip it.

j_call: TRBJ1-1; v_call: TRBV12-3/TRBV12-4; d_call: NA; clone_size: many; cdr3_aa: CASSFLDTNTEAFF; cdr3_nt: TGTGCCAGCAGTTTCCTTGACACGAACACTGAAGCTTTCTTT
j_call: TRBJ1-1; v_call: TRBV5-6; d_call: NA; clone_size: many; cdr3_aa: CASSLSWDEAFF; cdr3_nt: TGTGCCAGCAGCTTGTCCTGGGATGAAGCTTTCTTT
j_call: TRBJ2-2; v_call: TRBV28; d_call: TRBD2; clone_size: many; cdr3_aa: CASGEGSTGELFF; cdr3_nt: TGTGCCAGCGGGGAGGGATCGACCGGGGAGCTGTTTTTT
j_call: TRBJ2-1; v_call: TRBV5-1; d_call: TRBD2; clone_size: many; cdr3_aa: CASRVTSGGAYNEQFF; cdr3_nt: TGCGCCAGCAGAGTGACTAGCGGGGGGGCGTACAATGAGCAGTTCTTC
j_call: TRBJ1-1; v_call: TRBV4-2; d_call: NA; clone_size: many; cdr3_aa: CASSQVGRKNTEAFF; cdr3_nt: TGTGCCAGCAGCCAGGTCGGGCGAAAGAACACTGAAGCTTTCTTT
j_call: TRBJ2-1; v_call: TRBV19; d_call: NA; clone_size: many; cdr3_aa: CASSTDTSMSYNEQFF; cdr3_nt: TGTGCCAGTAGTACCGATACTAGCATGTCCTACAATGAGCAGTTCTTC
j_call: TRBJ2-1; v_call: TRBV20-1; d_call: NA; clone_size: many; cdr3_aa: CSARDGGAGSLFFF; cdr3_nt: TGCAGTGCTAGAGATGGGGGGGCAGGGTCCCTCTTTTTCTTC
j_call: TRBJ1-5; v_call: TRBV12-3/TRBV12-4; d_call: NA; clone_size: many; cdr3_aa: CASSLSLSNQPQHF; cdr3_nt: TGTGCCAGCAGTTTATCACTAAGCAATCAGCCCCAGCATTTT
j_call: TRBJ1-2; v_call: TRBV6-5; d_call: TRBD1; clone_size: many; cdr3_aa: CASSYSNRPGGYGYTF; cdr3_nt: TGTGCCAGCAGTTACTCGAACAGACCAGGGGGATATGGCTACACCTTC
j_call: TRBJ1-5; v_call: TRBV10-3; d_call: TRBD1; clone_size: many; cdr3_aa: CAISRGQSNQPQHF; cdr3_nt: TGTGCCATCAGCCGGGGACAGTCCAATCAGCCCCAGCATTTT
j_call: TRBJ2-5; v_call: TRBV11-1; d_call: NA; clone_size: many; cdr3_aa: CASSLVEETQYF; cdr3_nt: TGTGCCAGCAGCTTAGTTGAAGAGACCCAGTACTTC
j_call: TRBJ2-5; v_call: TRBV29-1; d_call: TRBD2; clone_size: many; cdr3_aa: CSVGGGSETQYF; cdr3_nt: TGCAGCGTTGGGGGGGGGTCGGAGACCCAGTACTTC
j_call: TRBJ1-6; v_call: TRBV5-1; d_call: NA; clone_size: many; cdr3_aa: CASSLGGVDSPLHF; cdr3_nt: TGCGCCAGCAGCTTGGGGGGCGTAGATTCACCCCTCCACTTT
j_call: TRBJ2-1; v_call: TRBV7-2; d_call: TRBD1; clone_size: many; cdr3_aa: CASSQWTGSYNEQFF; cdr3_nt: TGTGCCAGCAGCCAGTGGACAGGCTCCTACAATGAGCAGTTCTTC
j_call: TRBJ2-3; v_call: TRBV10-3; d_call: TRBD1; clone_size: many; cdr3_aa: CAISESPSRRRQGLTDTQYF; cdr3_nt: TGTGCCATCAGTGAGTCGCCCTCTCGGCGGCGACAGGGCCTCACAGATACGCAGTATTTT
j_call: TRBJ1-1; v_call: TRBV5-4; d_call: NA; clone_size: many; cdr3_aa: CASTKQGNTEAFF; cdr3_nt: TGTGCCAGCACCAAACAGGGAAACACTGAAGCTTTCTTT
j_call: TRBJ1-2; v_call: TRBV10-2; d_call: NA; clone_size: many; cdr3_aa: CASREMRGTESGYTF; cdr3_nt: TGCGCCAGCAGAGAGATGCGGGGCACAGAATCTGGCTACACCTTC
j_call: TRBJ2-1; v_call: TRBV5-1; d_call: NA; clone_size: many; cdr3_aa: CASSDRTDNEQFF; cdr3_nt: TGCGCCAGCAGCGACAGGACGGACAATGAGCAGTTCTTC
j_call: TRBJ1-1; v_call: TRBV6-2/TRBV6-3; d_call: NA; clone_size: many; cdr3_aa: CASRLDGPEAFF; cdr3_nt: TGTGCCAGCAGACTCGACGGACCCGAAGCTTTCTTT
j_call: TRBJ2-1; v_call: TRBV15; d_call: NA; clone_size: many; cdr3_aa: CATSRRASHNEQFF; cdr3_nt: TGTGCCACCAGCAGGAGGGCCAGTCACAATGAGCAGTTCTTC
j_call: TRBJ2-1; v_call: TRBV7-3; d_call: TRBD2; clone_size: few; cdr3_aa: CASSLRWGAGVGEQFF; cdr3_nt: TGTGCCAGCAGCTTAAGGTGGGGAGCGGGGGTAGGTGAGCAGTTCTTC
j_call: TRBJ2-7; v_call: TRBV29-1; d_call: TRBD2; clone_size: many; cdr3_aa: CSVLKLAGISYEQYF; cdr3_nt: TGCAGCGTTCTCAAATTAGCGGGAATCTCCTACGAGCAGTACTTC
j_call: TRBJ1-3; v_call: TRBV10-2; d_call: TRBD1; clone_size: many; cdr3_aa: CASTDRAGNTIYF; cdr3_nt: TGCGCCAGCACTGACAGGGCTGGAAACACCATATATTTT
j_call: TRBJ1-3; v_call: TRBV4-2; d_call: NA; clone_size: many; cdr3_aa: CASSQVHGNTIYF; cdr3_nt: TGTGCCAGCAGCCAAGTCCATGGAAACACCATATATTTT
j_call: TRBJ1-1; v_call: TRBV5-6; d_call: NA; clone_size: many; cdr3_aa: CASSRVRNTEAFF; cdr3_nt: TGTGCCAGCAGCCGGGTACGGAACACTGAAGCTTTCTTT
j_call: TRBJ2-5; v_call: TRBV29-1; d_call: TRBD2; clone_size: many; cdr3_aa: CSVEGTSGGIMYQETQYF; cdr3_nt: TGCAGCGTCGAAGGGACTAGCGGGGGGATTATGTACCAAGAGACCCAGTACTTC
j_call: TRBJ2-3; v_call: TRBV10-3; d_call: TRBD2; clone_size: many; cdr3_aa: CAIRLAGGPGTQYF; cdr3_nt: TGTGCCATCAGGCTAGCGGGGGGGCCGGGTACGCAGTATTTT
j_call: TRBJ2-3; v_call: TRBV5-5; d_call: NA; clone_size: many; cdr3_aa: CASSIPRGTTDTQYF; cdr3_nt: TGTGCCAGCAGCATACCTCGGGGGACCACAGATACGCAGTATTTT
j_call: TRBJ1-1; v_call: TRBV12-3/TRBV12-4; d_call: NA; clone_size: many; cdr3_aa: CAARTQGYTEAFF; cdr3_nt: TGTGCCGCAAGGACTCAGGGGTACACTGAAGCTTTCTTT
j_call: TRBJ2-1; v_call: TRBV7-2; d_call: TRBD2; clone_size: many; cdr3_aa: CASSPSGAYNEQFF; cdr3_nt: TGTGCCAGCAGCCCTAGCGGGGCCTACAATGAGCAGTTCTTC
j_call: TRBJ2-3; v_call: TRBV4-3; d_call: NA; clone_size: many; cdr3_aa: CASSQDFLAYTQYF; cdr3_nt: TGCGCCAGCAGCCAAGACTTCCTAGCATATACGCAGTATTTT
j_call: TRBJ1-5; v_call: TRBV20-1; d_call: TRBD1; clone_size: many; cdr3_aa: CSASQGLSNQPQHF; cdr3_nt: TGCAGTGCTTCACAGGGGCTTAGCAATCAGCCCCAGCATTTT
j_call: TRBJ2-7; v_call: TRBV12-3/TRBV12-4; d_call: TRBD2; clone_size: NA; cdr3_aa: CTCTAPPTSGGHTYEQYF; cdr3_nt: TGTACCTGCACCGCACCCCCTACTAGCGGGGGGCACACCTACGAGCAGTACTTC
j_call: TRBJ2-4; v_call: TRBV7-2; d_call: NA; clone_size: many; cdr3_aa: CASSLDRSNIQYF; cdr3_nt: TGTGCCAGCAGCTTAGACAGATCGAACATTCAGTACTTC
j_call: TRBJ1-1; v_call: TRBV24-1; d_call: NA; clone_size: many; cdr3_aa: CALRGGTEAFF; cdr3_nt: TGTGCTTTACGAGGGGGCACTGAAGCTTTCTTT
j_call: TRBJ2-7; v_call: TRBV29-1; d_call: NA; clone_size: many; cdr3_aa: CSVGRLGYEQYF; cdr3_nt: TGCAGCGTTGGGCGTTTGGGGTACGAGCAGTACTTC
j_call: TRBJ2-1; v_call: TRBV7-2; d_call: NA; clone_size: many; cdr3_aa: CASSLSRVGTHEQFF; cdr3_nt: TGTGCCAGCAGCTTAAGCAGGGTGGGGACCCATGAGCAGTTCTTC
j_call: TRBJ2-1; v_call: TRBV7-8; d_call: NA; clone_size: many; cdr3_aa: CASSLERYSYNEQFF; cdr3_nt: TGTGCCAGCAGCTTAGAGAGGTATAGCTACAATGAGCAGTTCTTC
j_call: TRBJ2-1; v_call: TRBV5-1; d_call: NA; clone_size: many; cdr3_aa: CASSLGAGKSPALSF; cdr3_nt: TGCGCCAGCAGCTTGGGCGCGGGAAAATCCCCAGCCCTAAGCTTC
j_call: TRBJ2-7; v_call: TRBV15; d_call: NA; clone_size: many; cdr3_aa: CATSRDREGFSYEQYF; cdr3_nt: TGTGCCACCAGCAGAGATCGTGAGGGGTTCTCCTACGAGCAGTACTTC
j_call: TRBJ2-3; v_call: TRBV5-1; d_call: NA; clone_size: many; cdr3_aa: CASSQEGAKVGDTQYF; cdr3_nt: TGCGCCAGCAGCCAGGAGGGGGCCAAGGTGGGAGATACGCAGTATTTT
j_call: TRBJ2-2; v_call: TRBV9; d_call: NA; clone_size: many; cdr3_aa: CASSLGTVNTGELFF; cdr3_nt: TGTGCCAGCAGCCTGGGGACCGTGAACACCGGGGAGCTGTTTTTT
j_call: TRBJ2-5; v_call: TRBV30; d_call: NA; clone_size: many; cdr3_aa: CAWNRGFEETQYF; cdr3_nt: TGTGCCTGGAATCGGGGGTTTGAGGAGACCCAGTACTTC